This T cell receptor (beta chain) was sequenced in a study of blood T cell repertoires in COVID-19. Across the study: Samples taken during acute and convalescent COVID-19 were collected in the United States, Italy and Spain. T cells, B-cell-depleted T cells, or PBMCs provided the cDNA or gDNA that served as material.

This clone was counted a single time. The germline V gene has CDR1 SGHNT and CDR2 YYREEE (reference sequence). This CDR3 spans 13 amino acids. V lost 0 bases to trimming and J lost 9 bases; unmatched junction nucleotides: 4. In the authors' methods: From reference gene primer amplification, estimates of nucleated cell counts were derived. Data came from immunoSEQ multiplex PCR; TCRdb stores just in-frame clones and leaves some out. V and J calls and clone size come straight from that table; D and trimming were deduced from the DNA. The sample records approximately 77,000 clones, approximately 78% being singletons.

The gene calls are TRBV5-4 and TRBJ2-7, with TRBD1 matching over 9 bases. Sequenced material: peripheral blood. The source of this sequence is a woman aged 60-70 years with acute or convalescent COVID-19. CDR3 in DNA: TGTGCCAGCAGCTTGGGGACAGGGGAGAGGCAGTACTTC. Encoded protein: CASSLGTGERQYF.